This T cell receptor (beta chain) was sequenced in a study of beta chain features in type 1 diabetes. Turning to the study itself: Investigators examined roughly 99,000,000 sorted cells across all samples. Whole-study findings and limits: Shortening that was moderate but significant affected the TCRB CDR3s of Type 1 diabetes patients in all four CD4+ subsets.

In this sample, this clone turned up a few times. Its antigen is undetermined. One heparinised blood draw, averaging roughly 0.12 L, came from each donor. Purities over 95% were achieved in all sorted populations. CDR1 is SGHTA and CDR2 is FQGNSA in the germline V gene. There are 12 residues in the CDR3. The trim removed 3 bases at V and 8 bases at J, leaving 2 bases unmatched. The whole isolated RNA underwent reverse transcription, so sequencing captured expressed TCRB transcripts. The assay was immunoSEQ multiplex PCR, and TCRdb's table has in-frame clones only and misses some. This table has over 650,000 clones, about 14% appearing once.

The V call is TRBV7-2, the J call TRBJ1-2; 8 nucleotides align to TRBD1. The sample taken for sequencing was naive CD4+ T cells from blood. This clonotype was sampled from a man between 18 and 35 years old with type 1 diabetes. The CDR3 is CASSLDRVGYTF. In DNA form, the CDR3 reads TGTGCCAGCAGCTTGGACAGGGTGGGCTACACCTTC.